This record covers a single T cell receptor (beta chain). Its antigen is not known. 60 Vbeta and 13 Jbeta primers were used in PCR. Produced via immunoSEQ multiplex PCR; TCRdb's table is partial and in-frame only. The sample includes 150,000 to 200,000 clones, under 80% of them seen just once. The sample comes from a study of cytomegalovirus exposure and HLA in healthy donors. This CDR3 has 14 residues. V was cut by 0 bases and J by 2 bases, with 7 bases left in between. Germline V CDR1 and CDR2: SGHAT, FQNNGV. Study-wide points: Because they were indistinguishable, some V segments, including TRBV6-2 and TRBV6-3, were excluded.

The sequencing input was PBMCs. This chain joins TRBV11-2 and TRBJ2-5; D uncertain. The source is a female donor in good health and CMV-seronegative. CDR3 DNA: TGTGCCAGCAGCTTAGAATTGCGGCAAGAGACCCAGTACTTC. This sequence encodes CASSLELRQETQYF.